A selection of T cell receptor beta chains follows, all from one sample in a study of a mutant IDH1 vaccine in newly diagnosed glioma. The table came from immunoSEQ multiplex PCR; TCRdb's copy has only in-frame clones and leaves some out. The table has some 67,000 clones, around 83% seen once. The sample was peripheral blood mononuclear cells (PBMCs), taken from a glioma patient treated with radiotherapy, temozolomide or both. All receptors derive from a woman aged 18 to 35 with glioma. Some clones in this sample may be carry-over from other donors' samples. The CDR3 runs from the conserved cysteine through the conserved F or W. D genes are given only for firm matches. The size of a clone is reported for some rows only, either as once, few or many, or as a class for expanded clones.

TRBD2,TRBV9,TRBJ2-2,.,TGTGCCAGCAGCGCGGGAGGGTCCACCGGGGAGCTGTTTTTT,CASSAGGSTGELFF
TRBD2,TRBV9,TRBJ2-1,once,TGTGCCAGCAGCGTAGAACTAGCGGGTGAGCAGTTCTTC,CASSVELAGEQFF
TRBD1,TRBV27,TRBJ2-5,once,TGTGCCAGCAAGGTTCGGGACAGAGTAAAAGAGACCCAGTACTTC,CASKVRDRVKETQYF
.,TRBV7-7,TRBJ1-5,once,TGTGCCAGCAGCTTAGGGTTTAATCAGCCCCAGCATTTT,CASSLGFNQPQHF
TRBD2,TRBV7-9,TRBJ2-3,once,TGTGCCAGCAGCTTGCTCGGGACTAGCGGGGGAGATACGCAGTATTTT,CASSLLGTSGGDTQYF
TRBD1,TRBV29-1,TRBJ2-7,.,TGCAGCGTTGAGTTGGGACAGGGGAGACACGAGCAGTACTTC,CSVELGQGRHEQYF
.,TRBV4-3,TRBJ1-4,once,TGCGCCAGCAGCCAAGATTTCGGAAATGAAAAACTGTTTTTT,CASSQDFGNEKLFF
TRBD1,TRBV7-9,TRBJ2-1,.,TGTGCCAGCAGCTTAGGGGACAGTCCCTACAATGAGCAGTTCTTC,CASSLGDSPYNEQFF
.,TRBV27,TRBJ2-7,.,TGTGCCAGCAGTCACCGACTGGTCTCCTACGAGCAGTACTTC,CASSHRLVSYEQYF
.,TRBV19,TRBJ2-5,.,TGTGCCAGTAGTATCCGGGGGCCAGAGACCCAGTACTTC,CASSIRGPETQYF
.,TRBV19,TRBJ2-7,.,TGTGCCAGTACCAGCGGCTACGAGCAGTACTTC,CASTSGYEQYF
.,TRBV6-6,TRBJ2-5,.,TGTGCCAGCAGTCTAAGACAGGTCACCGGGGAGACCCAGTACTTC,CASSLRQVTGETQYF
.,TRBV19,TRBJ1-2,.,TGTGCCAGTAGTATAGGGCAGGGGCCATATGGCTACACCTTC,CASSIGQGPYGYTF
TRBD2,TRBV6-5,TRBJ2-3,.,TGTGCCAGCAGAGAGGCGGGAGCCACAGATACGCAGTATTTT,CASREAGATDTQYF
.,TRBV6-5,TRBJ1-2,.,TGTGCCAGTTCCCGGGACGGATATGGCTACACCTTC,CASSRDGYGYTF
.,TRBV2,TRBJ1-5,.,TGTGCCAGCAGTGAAGCGCAGGGCAGGGGCAATCAGCCCCAGCATTTT,CASSEAQGRGNQPQHF
.,TRBV2,TRBJ2-5,.,TGTGCCAGCAGTGGACCGACGTCGGAGACCCAGTACTTC,CASSGPTSETQYF
.,TRBV9,TRBJ1-1,.,TGTGCCAACACCCGTAGGGCCCAGAACACTGAAGCTTTCTTT,CANTRRAQNTEAFF
.,TRBV6-5,TRBJ1-1,.,TGTGCCAGCACCCGGAAAGGGGGCACTGAAGCTTTCTTT,CASTRKGGTEAFF
TRBD1,TRBV7-2,TRBJ2-2,.,TGTGCCAGCAGCCCACCCGAGACAGGGGGGGTGTTTTTT,CASSPPETGGVFF
.,TRBV5-1,TRBJ1-4,.,TGCGCCAGCAGCGGGGGGACCTACCGGGAAAAACTGTTTTTT,CASSGGTYREKLFF
.,TRBV6-5,TRBJ1-5,few,TGTGCCAGCGGATGGGGCAATCAGCCCCAGCATTTT,CASGWGNQPQHF
TRBD1,TRBV29-1,TRBJ2-7,.,TGCAGCGTGCCGGGGACAGCCTCCTACGAGCAGTACTTC,CSVPGTASYEQYF
TRBD1,TRBV19,TRBJ1-6,.,TGTGCCAGTAGTCCGGGGACAGGGTTGATTTATTCACCCCTCCACTTT,CASSPGTGLIYSPLHF
TRBD2,TRBV7-7,TRBJ2-1,.,TGTGCTAGCAGCTTAGCGGCGGGAGGGCCTAATGAGCAGTTCTTC,CASSLAAGGPNEQFF
.,TRBV4-1,TRBJ1-1,.,TGCGCCAGCAGCCAAGATGACCGCGGGAACACTGAAGCTTTCTTT,CASSQDDRGNTEAFF
.,TRBV6-1,TRBJ1-1,.,TGTGCCAGCGTGGGACGGATGAACACTGAAGCTTTCTTT,CASVGRMNTEAFF
.,TRBV19,TRBJ1-2,few,TGTGCCAGTAGTGCCGAGGGAAGGTGGATCTATGGCTACACCTTC,CASSAEGRWIYGYTF